The clone carrying this T cell receptor (beta chain) showed up many times. The data are from a study of human T cells and chemical hapten exposure. Deletions cut 6 bases from V and 0 bases from J, with 12 bases between. The CDR3 has 15 residues. Per the germline V gene, CDR1 is KGHSH and CDR2 is LQKENI. From the RACE reads, TCRdb called clonotypes with MiXCR, one entry per CDR3 protein. Of some 98,000 distinct CDR3 sequences in the sample, approximately 10% were seen once. Time point in this sample: pre-sensitization, week 0. Treatment meaning: therapeutic diphenylcyclopropenone sensitization with weekly scalp DPC. Total RNA was isolated from unfractionated whole blood.

The sequencing used whole blood, collected in connection with sensitization to the hapten diphenylcyclopropenone (DPC). The V gene is TRBV18, the J gene TRBJ1-3; D unclear. The source is a woman aged 60-70 years with alopecia areata. Some clones in this sample may be carry-over from other donors' samples. The CDR3, as DNA: TGTGCCAGCTCTTCAGTTGCTCCCTCTGGAAACACCATATATTTT. It yields the protein CASSSVAPSGNTIYF. Combining the CDR3 with reference TRBV18 and TRBJ1-3 gives the whole variable domain NAGVMQNPRHLVRRRGQEARLRCSPMKGHSHVYWYRQLPEEGLKFMVYLQKENIIDESGMPKERFSAEFPKEGPSILRIQQVVRGDSAAYFCASSSVAPSGNTIYFGEGSWLTVV.